One sample yielded the 9 T cell receptor beta chains listed below, sequenced in a study of shared clonotypes between healthy human individuals. The protocol was immunoSEQ multiplex PCR, while the TCRdb copy is restricted to in-frame clones and leaves out a portion. The data show some 500,000 clones, approximately 79% seen once. Sequences were obtained from PBMCs. The receptors shown here come from a woman in her forties in good health. Some clones in this sample may be carry-over from other donors' samples.

This chain links TRBV27 with TRBJ2-3; TRBD2 aligns across 8 bases. The CDR3 runs 16 residues. In germline, CDR1 is MNHEY, CDR2 SMNVEV (reference sequence). The junction had 9 bases not matched to a gene; V was cut back by 7 bases and J by 0 bases. CDR3 region: CASNPQASGSTDTQYF. For the CDR3, the DNA is TGTGCCAGCAATCCCCAGGCTAGCGGGAGCACAGATACGCAGTATTTT.

This clone was seen just once. The same CDR3 also results from other DNA sequences found in this sample. The J gene is TRBJ1-1, the V gene TRBV11-2; TRBD1 aligns across 10 bases. V dropped 5 bases and J dropped 1; count of bases not matched to a gene: 4. The CDR3 runs to 15 residues. Germline-derived CDR1 and CDR2 are SGHAT and FQNNGV. CDR3 region: CASSPRTGGNTEAFF. The CDR3 DNA sequence: TGTGCCAGCAGCCCACGGACAGGGGGGAACACTGAAGCTTTCTTT.

This clone has only one observation. The chain links TRBV4-1 to TRBJ2-4; D unclear. Per germline, CDR1 MGHRA and CDR2 YSYEKL. Trimming shortened V by 1 base and J by 0 bases, and 10 bases separated the two germline ends. CDR3 length: 16 amino acids. CDR3 nucleotide sequence: TGCGCCAGCAGCCAAGGGTTAACGCTAGCCAAAAACATTCAGTACTTC. Its protein product is CASSQGLTLAKNIQYF.

The chain couples TRBV10-1 to TRBJ2-7, with D perhaps matching TRBD2 (5 bases). V was cut by 6 bases and J by 0 bases, with 12 bases left in between. The CDR3 spans 14 residues. Germline values: CDR1 WNHNN, CDR2 SYGVQD (reference sequence). The CDR3 region has the DNA TGCGCCAGCAGGGGAGCGAATAGCTCCTACGAGCAGTACTTC. Protein product: CASRGANSSYEQYF.

V gene TRBV7-2 combines with J gene TRBJ2-3, with 10 positions matching TRBD2. CDR1 SGHTA and CDR2 FQGNSA come from the germline V gene. The CDR3 runs 15 residues. The J segment lost 3 bases and the V segment lost 4 bases, leaving 4 bases of the junction unmatched. CDR3 sequence: CASSWTSGLTDTQYF. The CDR3 region has the DNA TGTGCCAGCAGCTGGACTAGCGGACTAACAGATACGCAGTATTTT. The full variable domain, its missing parts supplied by reference TRBV7-2 and TRBJ2-3, is GAGVSQSPSNKVTEKGKDVELRCDPISGHTALYWYRQSLGQGLEFLIYFQGNSAPDKSGLPSDRFSAERTGGSVSTLTIQRTQQEDSAVYLCASSWTSGLTDTQYFGPGTRLTVL.

J is TRBJ2-7 and V is TRBV13; D uncertain. The length of the CDR3 is 13 residues. Between the trimmed V and J ends, which lost 2 bases and 3 bases, there was a span of 8 bases. The germline V gene encodes CDR1 PRHDT and CDR2 FYEKMQ (reference sequence). DNA of the CDR3: TGTGCCAGCAGCTTATCAACAGACTACGAGCAGTACTTC. It yields the protein CASSLSTDYEQYF.

J is TRBJ2-7 and V is TRBV7-9; D call uncertain. Per germline, CDR1 SEHNR and CDR2 FQNEAQ (reference sequence). The CDR3 spans 14 residues. V was clipped by 5 bases and J by 4 bases, with 15 bases between them. This chain's CDR3 is CASSQGREPYEQYF. In DNA, the CDR3 is TGTGCCAGCAGCCAAGGGCGCGAACCATACGAGCAGTACTTC.

The chain couples TRBV30 to TRBJ1-1; 7 nucleotides match TRBD1. Trimming took 3 bases from V and 4 from J; bases not matched to a gene: 5. Germline loops: CDR1 GTSNPN, CDR2 SVGIG (reference sequence). This CDR3 contains 13 residues. CDR3 loop: CAWRATGSTEAFF. The CDR3 region has the DNA TGTGCCTGGAGAGCGACAGGGTCCACTGAAGCTTTCTTT.

This clone was counted between two and nine times. The chain employs TRBV10-3 and TRBJ1-5; TRBD1 might be the D (6 bases). Germline V gene lookup returns CDR1 ENHRY and CDR2 SYGVKD. V was trimmed by 4 bases and J by 7 bases, leaving 14 bases between them. The CDR3 has 14 residues. The CDR3 bases are TGTGCCATCAGTGCACAGGGTATGGGACAGCCCCAGCATTTT. Its protein product is CAISAQGMGQPQHF.